This TCR beta chain appears in the sequencing data of a study of identical twins. Study conclusions and caveats: Findings depended on cross-sectional statistics rather than tracking the same donors.

TCRdb re-called the 5' RACE reads with MiXCR, one entry per CDR3 protein. The sample holds 200,000 to 250,000 distinct CDR3 sequences; more than 6.5% are singletons and the top ten take 1.5% to 2.5%. Trimming cost V 6 bases and J 0 bases; bases outside gene matches: 13. In germline, CDR1 is DFQATT, CDR2 SNEGSKA (reference sequence). The CDR3 extends over 17 amino acids. As for this clonotype: Its target is not known.

This same sample was also part of a study on yellow fever vaccine responses in identical twins.

The receptor was isolated from a woman in her late teens or twenties in good health. Material: memory (CD45RO+) T cells sorted from blood. This chain connects TRBV20-1 to TRBJ2-1, with 8 bases fitting TRBD2. The CDR3 bases are TGCAGTGCCCTAGCCGATTTGCTAGCGGGCTCCTACAATGAGCAGTTCTTC. This encodes CSALADLLAGSYNEQFF.